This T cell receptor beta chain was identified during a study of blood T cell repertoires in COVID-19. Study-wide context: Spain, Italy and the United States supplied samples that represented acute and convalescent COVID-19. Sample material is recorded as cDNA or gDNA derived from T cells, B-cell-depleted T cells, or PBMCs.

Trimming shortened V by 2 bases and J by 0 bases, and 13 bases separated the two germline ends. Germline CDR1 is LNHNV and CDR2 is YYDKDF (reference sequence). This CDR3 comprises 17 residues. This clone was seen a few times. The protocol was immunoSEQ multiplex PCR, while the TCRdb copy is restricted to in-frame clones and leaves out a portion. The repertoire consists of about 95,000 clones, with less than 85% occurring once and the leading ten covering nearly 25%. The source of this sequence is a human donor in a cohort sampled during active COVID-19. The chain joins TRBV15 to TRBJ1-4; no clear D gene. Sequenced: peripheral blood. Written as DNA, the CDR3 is TGTGCCACCAGCAGAACTAGTACCGGTGCAACTAATGAAAAACTGTTTTTT. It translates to CATSRTSTGATNEKLFF.